The clone carrying this TCR beta chain was counted a few times. The V gene's germline CDR1 is WNHNN and CDR2 SYGVQD (reference sequence). V was cut by 8 bases and J by 0 bases, with 11 bases left in between. CDR3 length: 14 amino acids. The data originate from a study of OX40 agonist ivuxolimab in advanced cancers. The protocol was immunoSEQ multiplex PCR, while the TCRdb copy is restricted to in-frame clones and leaves out a portion. Counted here are 65,000 to 75,000 clones, about 91% occurring once; the ten biggest clones make up roughly 0.59%. The material was CD4+ or CD8+ T cells sorted from blood, obtained in a trial of the OX40 agonist ivuxolimab. V and J are TRBV10-1 and TRBJ1-5; no definite D call. The receptor's source is an adult with an advanced solid tumor such as melanoma, head and neck, liver or kidney cancer. CDR3 nucleotide sequence: TGCGCCAGCGTAGGGAGCTATAGCAATCAGCCCCAGCATTTT. Residues: CASVGSYSNQPQHF.